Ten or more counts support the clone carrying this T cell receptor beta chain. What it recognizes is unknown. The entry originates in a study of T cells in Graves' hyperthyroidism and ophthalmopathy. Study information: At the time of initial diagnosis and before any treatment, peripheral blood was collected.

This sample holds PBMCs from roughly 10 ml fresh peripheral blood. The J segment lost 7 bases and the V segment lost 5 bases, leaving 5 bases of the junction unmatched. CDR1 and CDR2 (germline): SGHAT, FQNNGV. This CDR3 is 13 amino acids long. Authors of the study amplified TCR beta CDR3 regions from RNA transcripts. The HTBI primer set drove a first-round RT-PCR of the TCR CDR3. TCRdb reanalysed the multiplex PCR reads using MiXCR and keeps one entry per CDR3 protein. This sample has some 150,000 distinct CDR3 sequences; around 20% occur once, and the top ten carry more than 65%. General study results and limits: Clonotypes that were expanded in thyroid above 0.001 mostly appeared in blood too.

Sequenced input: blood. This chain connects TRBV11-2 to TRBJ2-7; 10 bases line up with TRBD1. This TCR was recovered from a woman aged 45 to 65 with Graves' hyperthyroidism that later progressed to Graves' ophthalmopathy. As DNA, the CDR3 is TGTGCCAGCAGCCTAAGGACAGGGGGAGAGCAGTACTTC. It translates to CASSLRTGGEQYF.